The TCR beta chain under discussion was sequenced for a study of cytomegalovirus exposure and HLA in healthy donors. On the study more broadly: Inside one of the first data releases sat about 85 million unique TCRs taken from HLA-typed donors.

The CDR3 has 18 amino acids. The ends were cut back, 1 base at V and 7 bases at J, with 23 bases in the middle. In germline, CDR1 is MGHRA, CDR2 YSYEKL. In the PCR, 60 Vbeta and 13 Jbeta primers were used. The protocol was immunoSEQ multiplex PCR, while the TCRdb copy is restricted to in-frame clones and leaves out a portion. The table shows approximately 160,000 clones, with approximately 80% occurring only once. What was sequenced was PBMCs. The chain combines TRBV4-1 with TRBJ2-1; TRBD2 is a possible D gene (6 bases). The receptor's source is a woman aged 45-65 years in good health and CMV-seropositive. The CDR3 spells CASSQGGNGRSGPNEQFF. The CDR3 DNA reads TGCGCCAGCAGCCAAGGCGGTAATGGCAGGAGCGGGCCGAATGAGCAGTTCTTC.